The 9 T cell receptor beta chains reported below all come from one sample, sequenced in a study of T cell repertoires in cytomegalovirus infection. TCRdb redid the calling of the reads with MiXCR, one entry per CDR3 protein. This table has around 280,000 distinct CDR3 sequences, around 10% appearing once. What was sequenced was PBMCs. The receptor set was obtained from a human donor in good health (CMV status not recorded). Some clones in this sample may be carry-over from other donors' samples.

This clonotype was detected many times. The chain has TRBV12-3 or TRBV12-4 and TRBJ1-5; 7 bases line up with TRBD1. The CDR3 length is 13 residues. The J segment lost 3 bases and the V segment lost 6 bases, leaving 2 bases of the junction unmatched. DNA of the CDR3: TGTGCCAGCAGAGACAGGGACAATCAGCCCCAGCATTTT. This codes for CASRDRDNQPQHF.

This clonotype showed up many times. The V gene is TRBV7-6, the J gene TRBJ2-7; D not certain. V was cut by 5 bases and J by 0 bases, with 14 bases left in between. Germline V gene lookup returns CDR1 SGHVS and CDR2 FNYEAQ. There are 15 residues in the CDR3. CDR3: CASSRAPGPSYEQYF. The CDR3 bases are TGTGCCAGCAGCCGCGCCCCGGGTCCCTCCTACGAGCAGTACTTC.

The chain employs TRBV10-2 and TRBJ2-3; no reliable D call. The V gene's germline CDR1 is WSHSY and CDR2 SAAADI. This CDR3 has 17 residues. With 0 bases removed from V and 5 bases from J, the gap between germline ends came to 18 bases. The CDR3 is CASSESNPAVLVDTQYF. The CDR3 DNA is TGCGCCAGCAGTGAGTCGAACCCGGCGGTTTTGGTAGATACGCAGTATTTT.

This clonotype has a count of ten or more. The chain recombines TRBV7-2 with TRBJ1-5; 9 positions match TRBD1. The CDR3 has 14 residues. V shed 6 bases and J 5 bases; nucleotides not matched to a gene: 5. Germline V CDR1 and CDR2: SGHTA, FQGNSA. DNA of the CDR3: TGTGCCAGCAGTTACAGACAGGGGGATCAGCCCCAGCATTTT. It specifies CASSYRQGDQPQHF.

CDR3 DNA: TGTGCCAGCAGCCAAGCATACCGAAATGAGCAGTTCTTC. Protein product: CASSQAYRNEQFF. The rearrangement links TRBV14 to TRBJ2-1; D unclear. The CDR3 is 13 residues long. The V end was cut by 1 base, the J end by 7 bases, with 8 bases between. Germline loops: CDR1 SGHDN, CDR2 FVKESK.

The chain is built from TRBV7-3 and TRBJ2-3; the D is unclear. Per germline, CDR1 SGHTA and CDR2 FQGTGA. V shed 5 bases and J shed 3 bases, with 12 bases lying between them. This CDR3 has 14 residues. The CDR3, as DNA: TGTGCCAGCAGCAAAGCAGGACGTACAGATACGCAGTATTTT. It codes for CASSKAGRTDTQYF.

This clonotype came up many times. This chain uses TRBV6-2 or TRBV6-3 with TRBJ2-1, with 11 positions matching TRBD2. Trimming took 6 bases from V and 4 from J; bases not matched to a gene: 5. The germline V gene has CDR1 MNHEY and CDR2 SVGEGT. The CDR3 has 15 residues. CDR3 amino acids: CASSTGTSGYNEQFF. The CDR3 nucleotides are TGTGCCAGCAGCACGGGGACTAGCGGTTACAATGAGCAGTTCTTC.

This clonotype was recorded a few times. The chain joins TRBV5-1 to TRBJ2-1, with D perhaps matching TRBD1 (6 bases). The CDR3 spans 14 residues. Germline V CDR1 and CDR2: SGHRS, YFSETQ. V lost 2 bases to trimming and J lost 3 bases, with 9 bases between them. CDR3: CASSFGQSYNEQFF. The CDR3 nucleotides are TGCGCCAGCAGCTTTGGACAGAGCTACAATGAGCAGTTCTTC.

This clonotype came up many times. The chain recombines TRBV28 with TRBJ2-7; 8 nucleotides match TRBD2. J gave up 4 bases and V 4 bases, and 9 bases lay outside the gene matches. From germline, CDR1 is MDHEN and CDR2 SYDVKM. The CDR3 has 15 residues. This CDR3 reads CASSSFTSGPYEQYV. The CDR3 coding sequence is TGTGCCAGCAGTTCTTTTACTAGCGGACCTTACGAGCAGTACGTC.